The following is a TCR beta chain sequence with its context. Its cognate antigen has yet to be identified. Base qualities are not at hand, and no much larger clone is one base apart. The immunoSEQ Assay, a bias-controlled multiplex PCR, was used to amplify TCRbeta CDR3 regions from genomic DNA. On the study's bioinformatics: The number of nucleated cells in each sample was estimated by amplification of reference gene primers within the assay. To quantify the absolute abundance of each unique TCRbeta CDR3 rearrangement, sequence reads were collapsed and filtered. For each sample, productive Simpson clonality was calculated as the square root of Simpson's diversity index over productive rearrangements. TCRdb retrieved this table from immuneACCESS and kept in-frame rearrangements only. Not all clones are present; in checked studies, unresolved V genes account for under half, and no reason is known for the remainder. V and J calls and clone size are those listed in that table; D and trimming were worked out from the DNA. The table for this sample lists roughly 190,000 clones; approximately 90% of them were counted only once. The ten largest clones capture approximately 2.1% of the sample.

The sample originates from a study of blood T cell repertoires in COVID-19 (dated by TCRdb to 2020 to 2022). Broadly, across the study: Samples covering the acute and convalescent phases of COVID-19 were provided by collaborators in the United States, Italy and Spain. The prospective study material was composed of cDNA or gDNA derived from T cells, B-cell-depleted T cells, or PBMCs. The dataset comprised deeply sampled blood TCRbeta repertoires from subjects exposed to, actively infected with, or recovered from COVID-19. The repertoires were released in a freely available public database meant as a resource for research on the immune response to SARS-CoV-2. Samples were obtained from the ongoing ImmuneRACE study (first 160 participants) and from 1,254 subjects provided by 6 global collaborators. Sample metadata almost always included a de-identified subject ID, COVID-19 status, age in years and sex. Where available, HLA class I and class II types were obtained from metadata supplied by the sample provider rather than from assay-based typing. Paper-wide results and their limitations: Clinical and demographic metadata were provided uncurated, with the amount varying by source and participant.

Enrolling through a virtual design, the prospective study's participants ranged in age from roughly 18 to 95 years and lived across approximately 25 United States geographic areas. Cohort assignment in the prospective study relied on participant-reported clinical history from a screening survey and a study questionnaire. For ImmuneRACE Cohort 3, a participant was defined as recovered based on two consecutive negative NP/OP PCR tests, clearance by a healthcare professional, or resolution of symptoms. Each participant in the prospective study had whole blood, serum and a nasopharyngeal or oropharyngeal swab collected by mobile phlebotomists. Prospective study participants could optionally give additional blood draws and questionnaires over a roughly two-month period. Before DNA extraction, blood samples from the prospective study were shipped at room temperature or frozen. The CDR3 holds 16 amino acids from the cysteine to the phenylalanine. Only the CDR3 part of the read is kept: 48 bases, read in frame from the first base. From a lookup of the germline V gene (reference sequence), CDR1 and CDR2 are MNHEY and SMNVEV. V lost 5 bases and J lost 4 bases, and the count of bases not matched to a germline gene is 6.

The rearrangement joined TRBV27 to TRBJ2-3, and 13 bases in between align with TRBD2. The specimen sequenced was PBMCs or T cells enriched from blood (not recorded which). The TCR sequence derives from a woman aged 25 to 39 who had recovered from COVID-19. Read as DNA, the sequence is TGTGCCAGCAGTGACCGGACTAGCGGGGGCGCAGATACGCAGTATTTT. Its coded protein is CASSDRTSGGADTQYF.